This entry concerns a single T cell receptor beta chain. The data stem from a study of blood T cell repertoires in COVID-19. Turning to the study itself: The origin of the acute and convalescent COVID-19 samples was the United States, Italy and Spain. The analysed material was cDNA or gDNA that came from T cells, B-cell-depleted T cells, or PBMCs.

Trimming removed 5 bases at V and 4 bases at J, with 12 bases between. The CDR3 is 13 residues long. The V gene's germline CDR1 is SGHRS and CDR2 YFSETQ. Repertoires were generated with immunoSEQ multiplex PCR, while TCRdb's copy carries only in-frame clones and drops some. The repertoire holds approximately 120,000 clones, with approximately 80% as singletons. The chain has TRBV5-1 and TRBJ1-1; D uncertain. Sample: peripheral blood. This TCR derives from a woman aged 45-60 years with acute or convalescent COVID-19. CDR3 amino acids: CASRKSWATEAFF. CDR3 nucleotide sequence: TGCGCCAGCAGAAAAAGTTGGGCCACTGAAGCTTTCTTT.